The rows below give T cell receptor beta chains drawn from one sample of a study of blood T cell repertoires in COVID-19. Repertoires were generated with immunoSEQ multiplex PCR, while TCRdb's copy carries only in-frame clones and drops some. The sample records over 100,000 clones, about nine tenths being singletons. The sequencing sample was made of peripheral blood. These receptor sequences come from a woman in her 70s with COVID-19, enrolled during active disease. Each CDR3 is given with its conserved first and last residue. D genes are given only for firm matches. Size tells how often a clone was seen (once, few, many) or the class of an expanded clone, and some rows leave it out.

TGTGCCAGCAGTTACCTAGCGGTGAACACCGGGGAGCTGTTTTTT,CASSYLAVNTGELFF,TRBD2,TRBJ2-2,TRBV6-5,once
TGTGCCATCAGTGAACGACAGGGCGGAGGTAATTCACCCCTCCACTTT,CAISERQGGGNSPLHF,TRBD1,TRBJ1-6,TRBV10-3,NA
TGCGCCAGCAGCTCAAACCCGCAGGGTGGTAATTCACCCCTCCACTTT,CASSSNPQGGNSPLHF,NA,TRBJ1-6,TRBV5-1,few
TGTGCCAGCAGTGAAGAACTAGTTCCCCCGTACAATGAGCAGTTCTTC,CASSEELVPPYNEQFF,NA,TRBJ2-1,TRBV6-1,few
TGCGCCAGCAGCCAAGGGGCGCGGGCGGAGACCCAGTACTTC,CASSQGARAETQYF,NA,TRBJ2-5,TRBV4-1,NA
TGTGCCAGCAGCCAAGGGAGCTCCTATAATTCACCCCTCCACTTT,CASSQGSSYNSPLHF,NA,TRBJ1-6,TRBV3-1/TRBV3-2,NA
TGTGCCTTGGATGGTTTTGAGGGCACTGAAGCTTTCTTT,CALDGFEGTEAFF,NA,TRBJ1-1,TRBV30,NA
TGTGCCAGCAGTAAACAGGGGATACCCACCGGGGAGCTGTTTTTT,CASSKQGIPTGELFF,TRBD1,TRBJ2-2,TRBV6-5,NA
TGTGCCAGCAGCCGGACTAGCGGGGGCTCCAAAAACATTCAGTACTTC,CASSRTSGGSKNIQYF,TRBD2,TRBJ2-4,TRBV7-9,once
TGTGCCAGCACCCTTCGACGGGATTCACCCCTCCACTTT,CASTLRRDSPLHF,NA,TRBJ1-6,TRBV28,NA
TGTGCCAGCAGCTTTGGTGACACCCAAAATGAAAAACTGTTTTTT,CASSFGDTQNEKLFF,NA,TRBJ1-4,TRBV5-8,once
TGCGCCAGCGCGATCCCCAAAACGAACACCGGGGAGCTGTTTTTT,CASAIPKTNTGELFF,NA,TRBJ2-2,TRBV5-1,NA
TGCGCCAGCAGCGGCGGGACTAGCGGGGGGACCTACAATGAGCAGTTCTTC,CASSGGTSGGTYNEQFF,TRBD2,TRBJ2-1,TRBV5-1,NA
TGTGCCAGTAGTGTGCAGGGACAGGGTATGTATCAGCCCCAGCATTTT,CASSVQGQGMYQPQHF,TRBD1,TRBJ1-5,TRBV19,NA
TGTGCCAGTAGTATCGAAGCGGGCCGCACAGATACGCAGTATTTT,CASSIEAGRTDTQYF,NA,TRBJ2-3,TRBV19,NA
TGTGCCAGCAGCAAAGTCCGATCCAGAGCGGCGGATCAGCCCCAGCATTTT,CASSKVRSRAADQPQHF,NA,TRBJ1-5,TRBV21-1,few
TGTGCCAGCAGCTTCGACAGGGACACTGAAGCTTTCTTT,CASSFDRDTEAFF,TRBD1,TRBJ1-1,TRBV11-2,once
TGCGCCAGCAGCCCCGCCCGGGCAGGGATCCCCTCTGGGGCCAACGTCCTGACTTTC,CASSPARAGIPSGANVLTF,NA,TRBJ2-6,TRBV5-1,NA
TGTGCCAGCAGTTTAGGGCGGACAGGCCCTTCCGGCTACACCTTC,CASSLGRTGPSGYTF,TRBD1,TRBJ1-2,TRBV28,NA
TGTGCCAGCTCCTCTCTCGCGAGGTCCTACGAGCAGTACTTC,CASSSLARSYEQYF,NA,TRBJ2-7,TRBV27,NA
TGTGCCAGCAGTTTTAGCAGGGACACTGAAGCTTTCTTT,CASSFSRDTEAFF,NA,TRBJ1-1,TRBV12-3/TRBV12-4,NA
TGTGCCAGCAGCCTGTATGGACAGAACACTGAAGCTTTCTTT,CASSLYGQNTEAFF,NA,TRBJ1-1,TRBV2,NA
TGTGCCAGCAAGGGGCGGGGGCATGAAAAACTGTTTTTT,CASKGRGHEKLFF,NA,TRBJ1-4,TRBV6-5,NA
TGTGCCAGCAGCGTAGTAGACGGCTTGGGGAGTTCACCCCTCCACTTT,CASSVVDGLGSSPLHF,NA,TRBJ1-6,TRBV9,once
TGTGCCAGCAGGGGGGGGATTGGGGAGACCCAGTACTTC,CASRGGIGETQYF,TRBD2,TRBJ2-5,TRBV2,once
TGTGCCTGGAGTCGGGGACATAGGAATGAGCAGTTCTTC,CAWSRGHRNEQFF,NA,TRBJ2-1,TRBV30,NA
TGTGCCAGCAGGAGAATGGGGAGCGGCGAAAAACTGTTTTTT,CASRRMGSGEKLFF,NA,TRBJ1-4,TRBV28,NA
TGTGCCACCAGTGATTCTGAGACTGAAGCTTTCTTT,CATSDSETEAFF,NA,TRBJ1-1,TRBV24-1,NA
TGTGCCAGCAGCTTATATCAGGTTAATGAAAAACTGTTTTTT,CASSLYQVNEKLFF,NA,TRBJ1-4,TRBV5-6,NA
TGTGCCAGCAGAGTGACAGGGTTCCAAGAGACCCAGTACTTC,CASRVTGFQETQYF,TRBD1,TRBJ2-5,TRBV2,NA
TGTGCCAGCTCACCCGCCTTAGACACTGAAGCTTTCTTT,CASSPALDTEAFF,NA,TRBJ1-1,TRBV18,NA
TGCAGCGCAGGACAGACATTAAACCCGAACACTGAAGCTTTCTTT,CSAGQTLNPNTEAFF,NA,TRBJ1-1,TRBV29-1,NA
TGTGCCAGCAGCCAAGCTTTAACAGGGGGAAATTCACCCCTCCACTTT,CASSQALTGGNSPLHF,TRBD1,TRBJ1-6,TRBV4-2,NA
TGTGCCAGCAGTCGTAGCGGGGGGCCAAGCTCCTACAATGAGCAGTTCTTC,CASSRSGGPSSYNEQFF,TRBD2,TRBJ2-1,TRBV2,NA
TGTGCCAGCAGTTACATCAGGGTAGCGGCCACAGATACGCAGTATTTT,CASSYIRVAATDTQYF,NA,TRBJ2-3,TRBV27,NA
TGTGCCAGCAGCTTGGGACTAGCGGGGGGAGGTGGTGAGCAGTTCTTC,CASSLGLAGGGGEQFF,TRBD2,TRBJ2-1,TRBV5-4,NA
TGTGCCACCAGCCCGACCGGGACAGCCTACAATGAGCAGTTCTTC,CATSPTGTAYNEQFF,TRBD1,TRBJ2-1,TRBV24-1,NA
TGTGCCAGCTCCGATTGGGCTCCGGGGTTGGATACGCAGTATTTT,CASSDWAPGLDTQYF,NA,TRBJ2-3,TRBV19,NA
TGTGCCAGCAGTCCGCCTCCGACAGCCCGTAATTCACCCCTCCACTTT,CASSPPPTARNSPLHF,NA,TRBJ1-6,TRBV27,NA
TGTGCCAGCTCACCCCCAAGCCAAGGTGCTAGCGATACCTACGAGCAGTACTTC,CASSPPSQGASDTYEQYF,NA,TRBJ2-7,TRBV18,NA
TGCAGTGCTAGTCAGGGGCCAGAGACCCAGTACTTC,CSASQGPETQYF,NA,TRBJ2-5,TRBV20-1,NA
TGTGCCAGCAGCTTAGGGGGACAGGGGGTAGCTCAGCCCCAGCATTTT,CASSLGGQGVAQPQHF,TRBD1,TRBJ1-5,TRBV7-2,NA
TGCGCCAGCAGCCAGCCGGGACTAGCTGACACAGATACGCAGTATTTT,CASSQPGLADTDTQYF,TRBD2,TRBJ2-3,TRBV4-1,NA
TGTGCCAGCAGTTTATTGGGCGGACATCGGTCTGAAGCTTTCTTT,CASSLLGGHRSEAFF,NA,TRBJ1-1,TRBV28,NA
TGTGCCAGCAGCTTGGAGGACAGGGGTTCACCCCTCCACTTT,CASSLEDRGSPLHF,TRBD1,TRBJ1-6,TRBV5-5,NA
TGTGCCAGCAGCCTTACAGGGAAAGAGACCCAGTACTTC,CASSLTGKETQYF,NA,TRBJ2-5,TRBV3-1/TRBV3-2,NA